One sample yielded the 9 T cell receptor beta chains listed below, sequenced in a study of identifying expanded T cells in peripheral blood. Some clones are missing from TCRdb's copy, which holds only in-frame ones; the method was immunoSEQ multiplex PCR. The table lists under 150,000 clones, around four fifths of them singletons. The sample taken for sequencing was blood. The source of these receptors is a person aged 18 to 70 in good health.

The rearrangement links TRBV25-1 to TRBJ2-7; tentatively, D is TRBD2 (5 bases). Germline V gene sequence: CDR1 MGHDK, CDR2 SYGVNS. V was clipped by 6 bases and J by 3 bases, with 15 bases between them. The CDR3 sequence is 14 residues long. The CDR3 region has the DNA TGTGCCAGCAGCCGAGGGCAGTCAGGCTACGAGCAGTACTTC. As protein: CASSRGQSGYEQYF.

The chain carries TRBV30 and TRBJ2-5, with D tentatively TRBD2 (5 bases). Between the trimmed V and J ends, which lost 4 bases and 0 bases, there was a span of 9 bases. Per the germline V gene, CDR1 is GTSNPN and CDR2 is SVGIG (reference sequence). The CDR3 loop spans 13 amino acids. CDR3 nucleotide sequence: TGTGCCTGGACTACGGGGTACCAAGAGACCCAGTACTTC. This translates into CAWTTGYQETQYF.

This clone showed up just a few times. The rearrangement joins TRBV5-1 to TRBJ1-6, with 8 positions matching TRBD1. This CDR3 comprises 14 residues. Germline V lookup: CDR1 SGHRS, CDR2 YFSETQ. The V gene end was trimmed by 4 bases and the J gene end by 8 bases; junction bases not matched to a gene: 5. The CDR3 nucleotides read TGCGCCAGCAGCCCCAGGGGGCTGGATTCACCCCTCCACTTT. Protein product: CASSPRGLDSPLHF.

V gene TRBV11-2 combines with J gene TRBJ2-1; TRBD2 might be the D (5 bases). V was clipped by 5 bases and J by 4 bases, with 9 bases between them. The CDR3 is made up of 13 amino acids. Germline-derived CDR1 and CDR2 are SGHAT and FQNNGV. CDR3 nucleotides: TGTGCCAGCAGCCCTACTAGGTACAATGAGCAGTTCTTC. Translated: CASSPTRYNEQFF.

The rearrangement links TRBV5-5 to TRBJ1-5; D call uncertain. In germline, CDR1 is SGHKS, CDR2 YYEKEE (reference sequence). The V gene lost 4 bases and the J gene lost 5 bases, with 10 bases spanning the gap. There are 13 residues in the CDR3. The chain's CDR3 is CASSLSRDQPQHF. The CDR3 bases are TGTGCCAGCAGCCTCTCCCGGGATCAGCCCCAGCATTTT.

V is TRBV5-5 and J is TRBJ1-1, with D possibly being TRBD1 (5 bases). Between the trimmed V and J ends, which lost 5 bases and 1 base, there was a span of 9 bases. The CDR3 covers 13 residues. Germline V gene lookup returns CDR1 SGHKS and CDR2 YYEKEE (reference sequence). As DNA, the CDR3 is TGTGCCAGCAGTTTCAGGGCGAACACTGAAGCTTTCTTT. It encodes CASSFRANTEAFF.

The chain employs TRBV11-2 and TRBJ2-3; D is possibly TRBD2 (5 bases). CDR3 size: 18 residues. V was clipped by 3 bases and J by 5 bases, with 24 bases between them. CDR1 and CDR2 from the germline V gene are SGHAT and FQNNGV. CDR3 coding DNA: TGTGCCAGCAGCTTTCTCGTAGGAAGCGGAACCGGTGGAGATACGCAGTATTTT. Protein sequence: CASSFLVGSGTGGDTQYF.

The chain carries TRBV30 and TRBJ1-2; possible D gene TRBD1, 6 bases. From germline, CDR1 is GTSNPN and CDR2 SVGIG (reference sequence). The V and J ends lost 2 bases and 8 bases respectively, with 12 bases between them. This CDR3 comprises 12 residues. The CDR3 DNA sequence: TGTGCCTGGAGTAGGGGGGTGGTAGGCTACACCTTC. Translating gives CAWSRGVVGYTF.

This sequence joins TRBV6-6 and TRBJ1-3; D uncertain. The V gene lost 3 bases and the J gene lost 4 bases, with 4 bases spanning the gap. Germline lookup yields CDR1 MNHNY and CDR2 SVGAGI (reference sequence). The CDR3 has 12 residues. The CDR3 reads CASSYRGNTIYF. CDR3 bases: TGTGCCAGCAGTTATAGGGGAAACACCATATATTTT.